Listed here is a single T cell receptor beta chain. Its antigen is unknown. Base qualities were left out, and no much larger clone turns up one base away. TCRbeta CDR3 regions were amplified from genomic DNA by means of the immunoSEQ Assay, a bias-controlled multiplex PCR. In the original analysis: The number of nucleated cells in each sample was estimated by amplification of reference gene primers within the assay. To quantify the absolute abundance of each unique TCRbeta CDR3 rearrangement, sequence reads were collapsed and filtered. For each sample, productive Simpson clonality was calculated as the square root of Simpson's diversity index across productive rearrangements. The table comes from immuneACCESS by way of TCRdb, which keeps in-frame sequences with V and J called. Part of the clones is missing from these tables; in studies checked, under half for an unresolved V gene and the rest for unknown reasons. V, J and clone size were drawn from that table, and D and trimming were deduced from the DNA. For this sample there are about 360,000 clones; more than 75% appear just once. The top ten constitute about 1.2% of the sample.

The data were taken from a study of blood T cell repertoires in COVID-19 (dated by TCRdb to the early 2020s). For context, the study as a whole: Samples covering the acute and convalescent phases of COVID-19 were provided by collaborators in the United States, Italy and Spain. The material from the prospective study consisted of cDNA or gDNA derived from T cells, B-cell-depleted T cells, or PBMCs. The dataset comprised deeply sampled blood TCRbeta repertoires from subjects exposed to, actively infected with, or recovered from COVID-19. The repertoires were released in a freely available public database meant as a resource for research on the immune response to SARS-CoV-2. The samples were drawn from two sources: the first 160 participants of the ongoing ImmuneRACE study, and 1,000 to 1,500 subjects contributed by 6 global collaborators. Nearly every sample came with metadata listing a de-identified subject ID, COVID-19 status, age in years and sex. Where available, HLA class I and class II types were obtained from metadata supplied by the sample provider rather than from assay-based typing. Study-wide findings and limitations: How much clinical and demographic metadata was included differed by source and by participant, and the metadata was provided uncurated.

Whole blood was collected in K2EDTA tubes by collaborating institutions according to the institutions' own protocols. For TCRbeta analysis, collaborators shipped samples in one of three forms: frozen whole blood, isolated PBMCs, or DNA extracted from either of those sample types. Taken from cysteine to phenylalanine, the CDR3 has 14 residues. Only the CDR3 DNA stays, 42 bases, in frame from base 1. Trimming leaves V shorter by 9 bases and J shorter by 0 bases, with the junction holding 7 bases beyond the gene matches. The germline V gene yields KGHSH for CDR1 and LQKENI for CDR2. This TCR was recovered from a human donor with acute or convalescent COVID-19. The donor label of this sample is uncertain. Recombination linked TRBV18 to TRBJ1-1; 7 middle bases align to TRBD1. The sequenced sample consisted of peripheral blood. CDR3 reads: CASYWDSMNTEAFF. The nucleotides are TGTGCCAGTTATTGGGACAGCATGAACACTGAAGCTTTCTTT. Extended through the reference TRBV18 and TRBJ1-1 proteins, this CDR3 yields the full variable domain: NAGVMQNPRHLVRRRGQEARLRCSPMKGHSHVYWYRQLPEEGLKFMVYLQKENIIDESGMPKERFSAEFPKEGPSILRIQQVVRGDSAAYFCASYWDSMNTEAFFGQGTRLTVV.